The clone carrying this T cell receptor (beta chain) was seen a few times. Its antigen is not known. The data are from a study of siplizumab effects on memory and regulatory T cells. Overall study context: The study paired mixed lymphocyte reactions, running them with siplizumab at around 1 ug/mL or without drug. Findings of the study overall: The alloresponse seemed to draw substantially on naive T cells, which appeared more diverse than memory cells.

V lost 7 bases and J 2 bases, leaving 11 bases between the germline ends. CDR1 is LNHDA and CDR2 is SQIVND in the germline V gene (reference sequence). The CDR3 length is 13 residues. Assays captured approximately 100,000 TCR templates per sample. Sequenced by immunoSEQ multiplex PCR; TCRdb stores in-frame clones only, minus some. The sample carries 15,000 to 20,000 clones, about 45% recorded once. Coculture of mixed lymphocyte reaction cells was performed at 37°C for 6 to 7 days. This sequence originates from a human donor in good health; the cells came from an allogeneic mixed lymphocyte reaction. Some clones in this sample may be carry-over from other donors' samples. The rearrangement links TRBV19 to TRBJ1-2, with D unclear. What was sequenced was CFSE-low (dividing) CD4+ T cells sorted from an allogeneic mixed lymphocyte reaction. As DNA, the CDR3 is TGTGCCAGTATCGGGGAATGGAACTATGGCTACACCTTC. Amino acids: CASIGEWNYGYTF.